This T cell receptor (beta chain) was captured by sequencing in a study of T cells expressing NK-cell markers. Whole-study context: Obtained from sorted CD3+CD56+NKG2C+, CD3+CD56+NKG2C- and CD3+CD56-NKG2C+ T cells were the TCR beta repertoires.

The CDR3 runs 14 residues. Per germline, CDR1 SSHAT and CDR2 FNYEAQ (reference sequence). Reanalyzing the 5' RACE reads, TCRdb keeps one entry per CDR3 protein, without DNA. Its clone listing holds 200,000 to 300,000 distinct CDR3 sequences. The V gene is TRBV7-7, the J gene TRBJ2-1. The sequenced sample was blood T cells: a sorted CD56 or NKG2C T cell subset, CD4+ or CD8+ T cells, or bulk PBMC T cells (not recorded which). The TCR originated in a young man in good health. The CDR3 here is CASSLSGPQNEQFF.